This T cell receptor (beta chain) appears in the sequencing data of a study of cytomegalovirus exposure and HLA in healthy donors (dated by TCRdb to the late 2010s). The study in broad terms: The 500 to 800 repertoires of the first cohort and the roughly 120 validation repertoires were produced on the same platform, according to a later analysis. The study was designed to test whether signatures of past pathogen exposure could be identified by cataloging public T cell receptors. Along with the approximately 650-subject first cohort, a separate validation cohort of over a hundred different subjects was used. To predict cytomegalovirus infection status, the study combined high-throughput TCR immunosequencing, statistical association of individual TCRs with disease status, and machine learning.

Donors formed part of the validation cohort, which comprised 120 subjects and was distinct from the first cohort of several hundred subjects. From cysteine to phenylalanine, the CDR3 is 12 amino acids long. Only the CDR3 region is kept as DNA, spanning 36 bases read in frame from base 1. V drops 4 bases and J drops 3 bases, leaving 9 bases in between. Per the germline V gene, SQVTM is the CDR1 and ANQGSEA is the CDR2. To prepare the library, the immunoSEQ multiplex PCR assay was applied. On the authors' methods: A statistical classification framework was built for diagnosing cytomegalovirus status from the catalog of TCR beta chain sequences. TCRdb took this table from immuneACCESS and kept in-frame rearrangements with V and J called. Such tables lack part of the clones; where checked against another copy, unresolved V genes explain under half of the gap, and the rest is unexplained. The V and J calls and clone size are taken from that table; D and trimming were inferred from the DNA. This sample lists under 50,000 clones; roughly 93% were detected once. 2% to 2.5% of the sample lies in the top ten.

About this clone itself: It has no known antigen specificity. No base qualities exist here, and no much larger clone lies one base off it.

Results the study describes overall, beyond this receptor: Subsequent analysis determined that TCRs grouped into clusters in the first cohort also showed a tendency toward co-occurrence across the 120 or so validation repertoires, and about 93% of cluster scores exceeded 0. The authors suggested that the approach could potentially be generalized to other disease states and immunological phenotypes. A later analysis lacked HLA typing for the validation cohort, so it scored co-occurrence in that cohort across all 110 or so repertoires. In vitro tests confirmed that a few of the cytomegalovirus-associated TCR beta chains recognize cytomegalovirus antigens. Most TCR sequences were observed very rarely across donors, whereas some public TCRs were present in many individuals. The classifier was reported to diagnose cytomegalovirus status with high specificity and sensitivity in both the original and validation cohorts. A total of fewer than 200 TCR beta chains were listed by the study as associated with cytomegalovirus.

The specimen sequenced was PBMCs. The TCR sequence derives from a woman younger than 30 in good health and CMV-seronegative. Rearrangement joined TRBV29-1 to TRBJ1-1; no D gene call is confident. The CDR3 protein is CSVASGDTEAFF. The DNA sequence is given as TGCAGCGTTGCCTCCGGTGACACTGAAGCTTTCTTT. Where the CDR3 stops, the reference TRBV29-1 and TRBJ1-1 genes take over; the full variable domain is SAVISQKPSRDICQRGTSLTIQCQVDSQVTMMFWYRQQPGQSLTLIATANQGSEATYESGFVIDKFPISRPNLTFSTLTVSNMSPEDSSIYLCSVASGDTEAFFGQGTRLTVV.